The clone carrying this TCR beta chain appeared a few times. The sample originates from a study of blood T cell repertoires in COVID-19. Study background: Material from acute and convalescent COVID-19 was sourced from the United States, Italy and Spain. PBMCs, B-cell-depleted T cells, or T cells were the source of the cDNA or gDNA that made up the material.

Germline CDR1 reads LGHNT; CDR2 reads FRNRAP. The CDR3 has 18 residues. Trimming took 2 bases from V and 1 from J; bases not matched to a gene: 11. How the authors handled the data: Reference gene primers were amplified, and this amplification served to estimate nucleated cell counts. This table comes from immunoSEQ multiplex PCR, and its TCRdb copy is limited to in-frame clones, with some not included. The D gene and trimming were derived from the DNA, and the V and J assignments and clone size from that table. Of 65,000 to 90,000 clones in the sample, 83% were seen once. The material sequenced was peripheral blood. The receptor's source is a woman over 75 with acute or convalescent COVID-19. V is TRBV12-5 and J is TRBJ2-5; 9 nucleotides line up with TRBD2. The CDR3 is CASGLTNPGLAFQETQYF. The CDR3 nucleotides read TGTGCTAGTGGTTTGACTAACCCCGGACTAGCGTTCCAAGAGACCCAGTACTTC.